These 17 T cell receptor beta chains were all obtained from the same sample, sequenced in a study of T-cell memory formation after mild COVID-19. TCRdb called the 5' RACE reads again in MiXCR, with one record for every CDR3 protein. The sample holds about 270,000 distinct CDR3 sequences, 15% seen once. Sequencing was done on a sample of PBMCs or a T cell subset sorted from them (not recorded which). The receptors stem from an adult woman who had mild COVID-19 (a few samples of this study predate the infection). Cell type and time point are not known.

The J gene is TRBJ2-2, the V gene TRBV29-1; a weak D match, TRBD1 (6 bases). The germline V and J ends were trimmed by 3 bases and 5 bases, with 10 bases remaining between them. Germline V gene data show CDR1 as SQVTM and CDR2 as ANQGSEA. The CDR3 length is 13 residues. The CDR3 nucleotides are TGCAGCGTTGACAGGGGTGGAACCGGGGAGCTGTTTTTT. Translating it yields CSVDRGGTGELFF.

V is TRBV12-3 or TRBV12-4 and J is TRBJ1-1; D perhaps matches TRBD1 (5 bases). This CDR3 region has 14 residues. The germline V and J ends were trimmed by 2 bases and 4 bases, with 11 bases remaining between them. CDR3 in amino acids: CASSLKGKATEAFF. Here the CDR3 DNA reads TGTGCCAGCAGTTTAAAGGGGAAGGCCACTGAAGCTTTCTTT.

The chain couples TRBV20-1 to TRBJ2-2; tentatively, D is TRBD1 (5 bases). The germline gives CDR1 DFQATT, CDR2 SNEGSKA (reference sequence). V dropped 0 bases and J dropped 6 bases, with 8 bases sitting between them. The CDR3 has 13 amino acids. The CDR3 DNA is TGCAGTGCTAGAGACCAGGGTTCCGGGGAGCTGTTTTTT. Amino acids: CSARDQGSGELFF.

This CDR3 is CASSLGGVSIYGYTF. The CDR3 DNA sequence: TGTGCCAGCAGCTTAGGGGGCGTTTCAATCTATGGCTACACCTTC. The V call is TRBV11-2, the J call TRBJ1-2; D may be TRBD1 (5 bases). The V end was cut by 1 base, the J end by 4 bases, with 13 bases between. Germline V lookup: CDR1 SGHAT, CDR2 FQNNGV. The CDR3 is 15 amino acids.

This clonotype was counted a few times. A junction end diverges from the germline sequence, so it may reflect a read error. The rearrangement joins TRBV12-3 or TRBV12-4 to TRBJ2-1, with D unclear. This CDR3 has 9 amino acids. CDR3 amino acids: CASSFPLVF. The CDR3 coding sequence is TGTGCCAGCAGTTTCCCTCTAGTCTTC.

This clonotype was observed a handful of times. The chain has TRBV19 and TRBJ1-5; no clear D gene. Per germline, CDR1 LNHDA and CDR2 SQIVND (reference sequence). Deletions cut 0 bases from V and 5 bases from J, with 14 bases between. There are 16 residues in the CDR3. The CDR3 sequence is CASSIEGRGGYQPQHF. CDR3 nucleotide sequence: TGTGCCAGTAGTATAGAAGGCCGGGGAGGCTATCAGCCCCAGCATTTT. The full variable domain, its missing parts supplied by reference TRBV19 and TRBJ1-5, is DGGITQSPKYLFRKEGQNVTLSCEQNLNHDAMYWYRQDPGQGLRLIYYSQIVNDFQKGDIAEGYSVSREKKESFPLTVTSAQKNPTAFYLCASSIEGRGGYQPQHFGDGTRLSIL.

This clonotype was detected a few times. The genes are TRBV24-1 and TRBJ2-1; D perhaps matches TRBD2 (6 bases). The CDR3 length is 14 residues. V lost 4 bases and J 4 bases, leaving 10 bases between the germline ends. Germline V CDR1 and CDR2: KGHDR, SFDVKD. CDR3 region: CATSEAGPYNEQFF. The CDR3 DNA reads TGTGCCACCAGTGAGGCGGGACCTTACAATGAGCAGTTCTTC.

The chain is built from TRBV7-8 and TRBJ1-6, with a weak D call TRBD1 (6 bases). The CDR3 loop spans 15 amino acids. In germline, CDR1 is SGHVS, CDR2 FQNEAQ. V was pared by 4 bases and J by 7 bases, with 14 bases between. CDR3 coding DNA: TGTGCCAGCAGCTCGAATAGGGGGGAGAATTCACCCCTCCACTTT. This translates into CASSSNRGENSPLHF.

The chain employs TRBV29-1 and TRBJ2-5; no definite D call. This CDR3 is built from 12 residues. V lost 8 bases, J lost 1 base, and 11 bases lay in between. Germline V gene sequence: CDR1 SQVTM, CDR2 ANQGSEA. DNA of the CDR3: TGCAGCATGCGAGCCTCCCAAGAGACCCAGTACTTC. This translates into CSMRASQETQYF.

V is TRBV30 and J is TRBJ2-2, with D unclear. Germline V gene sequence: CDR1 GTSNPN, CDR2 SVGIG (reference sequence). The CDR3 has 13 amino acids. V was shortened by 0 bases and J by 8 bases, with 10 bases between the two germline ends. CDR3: CAWSVLRRGELFF. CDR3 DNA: TGTGCCTGGAGTGTACTCCGAAGGGGGGAGCTGTTTTTT.

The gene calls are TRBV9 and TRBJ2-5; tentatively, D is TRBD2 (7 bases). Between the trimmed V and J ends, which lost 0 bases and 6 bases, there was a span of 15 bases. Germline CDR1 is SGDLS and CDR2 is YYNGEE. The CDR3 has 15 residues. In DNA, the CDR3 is TGTGCCAGCAGCGTAGGTTCGGGGGGCCGACAGACCCAGTACTTC. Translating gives CASSVGSGGRQTQYF.

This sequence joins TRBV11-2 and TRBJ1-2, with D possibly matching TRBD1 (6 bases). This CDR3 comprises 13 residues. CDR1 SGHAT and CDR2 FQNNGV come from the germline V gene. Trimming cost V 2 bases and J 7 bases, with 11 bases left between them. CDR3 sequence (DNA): TGTGCCAGCAGCTTAAGGGGGGGTGGTGGCTACACCTTC. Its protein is CASSLRGGGGYTF. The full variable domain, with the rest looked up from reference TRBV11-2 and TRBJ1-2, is EAGVAQSPRYKIIEKRQSVAFWCNPISGHATLYWYQQILGQGPKLLIQFQNNGVVDDSQLPKDRFSAERLKGVDSTLKIQPAKLEDSAVYLCASSLRGGGGYTFGSGTRLTVV.

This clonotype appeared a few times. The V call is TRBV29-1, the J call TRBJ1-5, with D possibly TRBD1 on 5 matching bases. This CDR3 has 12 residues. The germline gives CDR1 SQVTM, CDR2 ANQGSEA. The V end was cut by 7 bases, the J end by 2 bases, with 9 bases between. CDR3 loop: CSAGDGNQPQHF. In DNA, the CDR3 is TGCAGCGCCGGGGACGGCAATCAGCCCCAGCATTTT.

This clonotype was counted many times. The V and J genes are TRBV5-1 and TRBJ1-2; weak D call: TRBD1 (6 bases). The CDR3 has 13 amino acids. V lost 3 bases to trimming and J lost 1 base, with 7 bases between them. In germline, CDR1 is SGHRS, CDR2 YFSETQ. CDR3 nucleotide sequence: TGCGCCAGCAGCTCGGACAGTAACTATGGCTACACCTTC. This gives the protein CASSSDSNYGYTF.

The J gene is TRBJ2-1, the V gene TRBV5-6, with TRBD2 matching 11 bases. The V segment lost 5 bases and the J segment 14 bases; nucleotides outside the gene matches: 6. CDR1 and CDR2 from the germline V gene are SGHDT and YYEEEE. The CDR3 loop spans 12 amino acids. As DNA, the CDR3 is TGTGCCAGCAGTAGTAGCGGGAGGGCAAAGTTCTTC. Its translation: CASSSSGRAKFF.

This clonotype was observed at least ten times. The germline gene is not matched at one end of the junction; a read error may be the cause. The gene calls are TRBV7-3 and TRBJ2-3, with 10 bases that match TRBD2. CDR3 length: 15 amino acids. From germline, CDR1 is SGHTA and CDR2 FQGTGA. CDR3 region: CASSLTSGVTDTQYF. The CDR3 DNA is TGTGCCAGCAGCCTAACTAGCGGGGTTACAGATACGCAGTATTTT.

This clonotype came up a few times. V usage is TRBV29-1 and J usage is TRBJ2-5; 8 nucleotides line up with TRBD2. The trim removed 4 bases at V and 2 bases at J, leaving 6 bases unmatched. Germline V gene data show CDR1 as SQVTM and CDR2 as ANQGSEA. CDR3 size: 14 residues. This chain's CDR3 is CSVAVSSGQETQYF. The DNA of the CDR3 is TGCAGCGTTGCAGTCTCTAGCGGGCAAGAGACCCAGTACTTC.